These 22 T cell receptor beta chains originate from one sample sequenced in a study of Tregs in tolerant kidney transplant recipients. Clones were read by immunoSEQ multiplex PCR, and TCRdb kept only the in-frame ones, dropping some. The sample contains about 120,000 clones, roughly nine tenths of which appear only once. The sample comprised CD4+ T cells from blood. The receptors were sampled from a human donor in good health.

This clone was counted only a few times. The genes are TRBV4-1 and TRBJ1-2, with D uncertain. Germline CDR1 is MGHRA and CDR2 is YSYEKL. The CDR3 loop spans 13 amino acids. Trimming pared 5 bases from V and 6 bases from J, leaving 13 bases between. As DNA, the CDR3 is TGCGCCAGCAGCGTTCGAGTTGCAGATGGCTACACCTTC. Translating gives CASSVRVADGYTF.

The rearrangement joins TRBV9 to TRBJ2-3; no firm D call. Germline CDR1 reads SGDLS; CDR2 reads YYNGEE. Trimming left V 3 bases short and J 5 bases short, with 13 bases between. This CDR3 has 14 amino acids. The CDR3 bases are TGTGCCAGCAGCGCCACGGGTCTGAGAGATACGCAGTATTTT. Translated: CASSATGLRDTQYF. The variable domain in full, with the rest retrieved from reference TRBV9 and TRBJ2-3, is DSGVTQTPKHLITATGQRVTLRCSPRSGDLSVYWYQQSLDQGLQFLIQYYNGEERAKGNILERFSAQQFPDLHSELNLSSLELGDSALYFCASSATGLRDTQYFGPGTRLTVL.

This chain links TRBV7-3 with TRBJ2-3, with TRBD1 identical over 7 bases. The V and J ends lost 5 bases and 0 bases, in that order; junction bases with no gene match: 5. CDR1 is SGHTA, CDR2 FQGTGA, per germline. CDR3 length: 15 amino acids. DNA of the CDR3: TGTGCCAGCAGCCGACAGGGAGTGAGCACAGATACGCAGTATTTT. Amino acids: CASSRQGVSTDTQYF.

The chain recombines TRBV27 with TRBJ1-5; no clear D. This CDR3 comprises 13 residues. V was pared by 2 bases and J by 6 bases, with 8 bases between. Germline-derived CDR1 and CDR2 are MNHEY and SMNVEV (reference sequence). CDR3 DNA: TGTGCCAGCAGTTTAAGAGGGCCTCAGCCCCAGCATTTT. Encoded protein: CASSLRGPQPQHF.

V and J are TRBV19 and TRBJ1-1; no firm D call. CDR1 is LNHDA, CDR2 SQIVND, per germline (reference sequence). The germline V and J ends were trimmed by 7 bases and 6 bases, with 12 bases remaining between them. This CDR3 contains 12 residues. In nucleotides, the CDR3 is TGTGCCAGTACTACACGACTCTCTGAAGCTTTCTTT. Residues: CASTTRLSEAFF.

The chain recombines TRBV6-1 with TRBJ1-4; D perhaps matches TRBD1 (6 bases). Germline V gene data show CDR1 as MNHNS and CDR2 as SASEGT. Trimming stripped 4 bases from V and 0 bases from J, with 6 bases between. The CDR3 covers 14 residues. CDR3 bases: TGTGCCAGCAGTGCAGGGGCAACTAATGAAAAACTGTTTTTT. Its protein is CASSAGATNEKLFF.

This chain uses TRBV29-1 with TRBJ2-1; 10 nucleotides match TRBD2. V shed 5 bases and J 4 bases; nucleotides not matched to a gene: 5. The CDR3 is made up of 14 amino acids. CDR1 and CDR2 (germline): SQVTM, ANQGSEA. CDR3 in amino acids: CSVILAGRYNEQFF. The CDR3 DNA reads TGCAGCGTTATACTAGCGGGAAGATACAATGAGCAGTTCTTC.

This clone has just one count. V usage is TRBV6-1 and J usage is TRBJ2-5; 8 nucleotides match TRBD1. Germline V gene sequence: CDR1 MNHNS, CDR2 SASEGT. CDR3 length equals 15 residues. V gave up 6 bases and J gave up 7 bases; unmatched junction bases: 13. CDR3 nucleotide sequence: TGTGCCAGCAGGGCAGGGGGCGCATCGTCCGGGACCCAGTACTTC. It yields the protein CASRAGGASSGTQYF.

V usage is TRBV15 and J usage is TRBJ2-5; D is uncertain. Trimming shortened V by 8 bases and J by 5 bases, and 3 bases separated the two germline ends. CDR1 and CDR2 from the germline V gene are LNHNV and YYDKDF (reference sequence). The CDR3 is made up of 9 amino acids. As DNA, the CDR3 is TGTGCCACCCGGGAGACCCAGTACTTC. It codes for CATRETQYF.

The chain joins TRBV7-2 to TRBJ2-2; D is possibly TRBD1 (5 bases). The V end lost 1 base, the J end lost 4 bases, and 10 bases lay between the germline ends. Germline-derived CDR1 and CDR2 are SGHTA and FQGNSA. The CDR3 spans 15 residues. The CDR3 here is CASSLDGRGTGELFF. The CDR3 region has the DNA TGTGCCAGCAGCTTAGATGGTAGGGGCACCGGGGAGCTGTTTTTT. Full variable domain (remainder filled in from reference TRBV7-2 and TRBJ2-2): GAGVSQSPSNKVTEKGKDVELRCDPISGHTALYWYRQSLGQGLEFLIYFQGNSAPDKSGLPSDRFSAERTGGSVSTLTIQRTQQEDSAVYLCASSLDGRGTGELFFGEGSRLTVL.

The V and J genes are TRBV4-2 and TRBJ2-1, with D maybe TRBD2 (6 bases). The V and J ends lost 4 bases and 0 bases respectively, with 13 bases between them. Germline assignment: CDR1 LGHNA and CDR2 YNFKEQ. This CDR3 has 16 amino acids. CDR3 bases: TGTGCCAGCAGCCCCCACGGGCGGGACTCCTACAATGAGCAGTTCTTC. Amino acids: CASSPHGRDSYNEQFF.

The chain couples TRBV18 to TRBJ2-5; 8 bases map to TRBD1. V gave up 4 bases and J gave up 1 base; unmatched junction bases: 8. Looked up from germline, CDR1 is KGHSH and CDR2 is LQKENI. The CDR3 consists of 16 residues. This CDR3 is CASSLQGQGAQETQYF. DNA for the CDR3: TGTGCCAGCTCACTCCAGGGGCAGGGGGCCCAAGAGACCCAGTACTTC. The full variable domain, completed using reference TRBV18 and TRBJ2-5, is NAGVMQNPRHLVRRRGQEARLRCSPMKGHSHVYWYRQLPEEGLKFMVYLQKENIIDESGMPKERFSAEFPKEGPSILRIQQVVRGDSAAYFCASSLQGQGAQETQYFGPGTRLLVL.

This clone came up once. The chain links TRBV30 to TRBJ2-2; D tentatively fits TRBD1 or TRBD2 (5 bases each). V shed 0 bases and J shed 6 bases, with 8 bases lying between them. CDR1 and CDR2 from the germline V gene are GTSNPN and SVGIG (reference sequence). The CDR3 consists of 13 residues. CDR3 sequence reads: CAWSVRDAGELFF. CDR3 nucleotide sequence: TGTGCCTGGAGTGTCCGGGACGCCGGGGAGCTGTTTTTT.

CDR3 bases: TGTGCCAGCAGCATTGGGACAGTCCCCCCCAATGAAAAACTGTTTTTT. Protein sequence: CASSIGTVPPNEKLFF. The chain employs TRBV7-9 and TRBJ1-4, with 7 nucleotides matching TRBD1. The CDR3 is 16 residues long. J gave up 5 bases and V 5 bases, and 11 bases lay outside the gene matches. Germline loops: CDR1 SEHNR, CDR2 FQNEAQ (reference sequence).

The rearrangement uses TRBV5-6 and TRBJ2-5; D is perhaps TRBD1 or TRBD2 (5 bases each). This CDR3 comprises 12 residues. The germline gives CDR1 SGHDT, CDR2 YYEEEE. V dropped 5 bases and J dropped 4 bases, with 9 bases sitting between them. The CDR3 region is CASRRGSETQYF. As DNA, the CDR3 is TGTGCCAGCAGGAGGGGTTCAGAGACCCAGTACTTC.

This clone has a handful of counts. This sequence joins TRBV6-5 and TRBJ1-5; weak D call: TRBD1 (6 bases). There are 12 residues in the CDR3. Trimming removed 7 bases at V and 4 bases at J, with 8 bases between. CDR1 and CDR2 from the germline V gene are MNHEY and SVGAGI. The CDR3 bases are TGTGCCAGCAAAACAGGGAATCAGCCCCAGCATTTT. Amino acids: CASKTGNQPQHF.

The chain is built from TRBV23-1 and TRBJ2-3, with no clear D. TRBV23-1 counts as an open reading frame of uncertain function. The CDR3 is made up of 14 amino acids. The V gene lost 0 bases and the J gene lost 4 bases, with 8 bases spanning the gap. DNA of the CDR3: TGCGCCAGCAGTCAATCGGCTAGTTCAGATACGCAGTATTTT. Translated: CASSQSASSDTQYF.

The CDR3 loop is CASSLGRGQSYGYTF. The CDR3 bases are TGCGCCAGCAGCTTGGGTAGGGGACAGAGTTATGGCTACACCTTC. The rearrangement joins TRBV5-1 to TRBJ1-2, with 7 bases aligning to TRBD1. The V gene's germline CDR1 is SGHRS and CDR2 YFSETQ. The J segment lost 5 bases and the V segment lost 0 bases, leaving 7 bases of the junction unmatched. The CDR3 has 15 amino acids.

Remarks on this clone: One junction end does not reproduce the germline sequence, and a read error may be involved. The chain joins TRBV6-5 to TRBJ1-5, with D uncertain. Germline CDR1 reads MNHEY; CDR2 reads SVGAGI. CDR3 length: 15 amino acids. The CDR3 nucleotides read TGCGCCAGCAGTTATCGGAGTAGGAGCAATCAGCCCCAGCATTTT. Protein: CASSYRSRSNQPQHF.

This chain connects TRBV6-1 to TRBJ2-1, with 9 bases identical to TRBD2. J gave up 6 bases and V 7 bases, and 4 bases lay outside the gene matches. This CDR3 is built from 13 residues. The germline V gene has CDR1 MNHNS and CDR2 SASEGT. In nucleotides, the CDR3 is TGTGCCAGCACCTCGCGGGGGGGCAATGAGCAGTTCTTC. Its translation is CASTSRGGNEQFF.

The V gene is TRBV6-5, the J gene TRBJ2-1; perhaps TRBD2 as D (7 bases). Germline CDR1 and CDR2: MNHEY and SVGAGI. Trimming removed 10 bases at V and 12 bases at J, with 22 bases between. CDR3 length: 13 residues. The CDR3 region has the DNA TGTGCCACCAGGGGACCCGGACTAGTACGGCAGTTCTTC. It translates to CATRGPGLVRQFF.

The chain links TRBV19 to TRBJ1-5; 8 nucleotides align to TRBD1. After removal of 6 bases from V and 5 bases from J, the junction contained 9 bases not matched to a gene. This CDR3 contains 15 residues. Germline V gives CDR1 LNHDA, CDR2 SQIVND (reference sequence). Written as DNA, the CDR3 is TGTGCCAGTAGATCGGACAGGGTTTTCTATCAGCCCCAGCATTTT. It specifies CASRSDRVFYQPQHF.